This T cell receptor (beta chain) came from a study of T cell repertoires in cytomegalovirus infection. The CDR3 covers 15 residues. Germline values: CDR1 SGHAT, CDR2 FQNNGV. V lost 7 bases and J lost 0, with 15 bases in between. TCRdb re-derived calls from the reads in MiXCR, one entry per CDR3 protein. In the table there are nearly 550,000 distinct CDR3 sequences, 16% of which are singletons. Study-level points and caveats: People with CMV and the relevant HLA were identified by cumulative public TCR beta family frequency. Ex vivo, HLA-C-restricted CMV-specific TCR beta clonotypes prevailed over the rest of the response.

This clonotype has ten or more counts. As yet, its antigen is unknown. The chain couples TRBV11-2 to TRBJ2-5; no clear D. This sequence originates from a human donor in good health (CMV status not recorded). Some clones in this sample may be carry-over from other donors' samples. The sequencing input was CD8+ T cells from PBMCs. The CDR3, as DNA: TGTGCCAGCACCAGAAGTTTCTCGTACCAAGAGACCCAGTACTTC. This translates into CASTRSFSYQETQYF.